The T cell receptor beta chain under discussion was sequenced for a study of control samples from healthy donors and cancer patients. Some clones are missing from TCRdb's copy, which holds only in-frame ones; the method was immunoSEQ multiplex PCR. The sample holds 55,000 to 70,000 clones, roughly 90% seen once. This receptor was identified in a man aged 30 to 45 with colorectal cancer. Sequenced: PBMCs.

Here the CDR3 DNA reads TGTGCCAGCAGTCACCGATACTCCTACAGGGGCCTCAACAATCAGCCCCAGCATTTT. Amino acids: CASSHRYSYRGLNNQPQHF. The chain carries TRBV6-2 or TRBV6-3 and TRBJ1-5; TRBD1 matches 7 bases. Germline values: CDR1 MNHEY, CDR2 SVGEGT. With 5 bases clipped from V and 3 bases from J, the junction kept 19 bases outside the gene matches. CDR3 size: 19 residues.